Shown below are 22 T cell receptor beta chains from a single sample sequenced in a study of PD-L1 blockade in urothelial cancer. Repertoires were generated with immunoSEQ multiplex PCR, while TCRdb's copy carries only in-frame clones and drops some. The sample lists some 51,000 clones; roughly 86% were seen once. Specimen: PBMCs, collected around atezolizumab (anti-PD-L1) treatment. These receptors all stem from a man aged 60 to 69 with urothelial cancer.

The DNA for the CDR3 is TGTGCCAGCAGCCTACTGAACTACGAGCAGTACTTC. As protein: CASSLLNYEQYF. The rearrangement joins TRBV2 to TRBJ2-7; D uncertain. Germline V CDR1 and CDR2: SNHLY, FYNNEI. V was trimmed by 6 bases and J by 3 bases, leaving 9 bases between them. This CDR3 has 12 amino acids.

J is TRBJ2-7 and V is TRBV30; tentative D call: TRBD2 (6 bases). The germline gives CDR1 GTSNPN, CDR2 SVGIG (reference sequence). The CDR3 extends over 13 amino acids. With 0 bases removed from V and 6 bases from J, the gap between germline ends came to 12 bases. In nucleotides, the CDR3 is TGTGCCTGGAGTGTAGCGGAGGGATTCGAGCAGTACTTC. The encoded protein is CAWSVAEGFEQYF.

This chain links TRBV5-1 with TRBJ2-3; a possible D gene is TRBD2 (6 bases). V lost 4 bases to trimming and J lost 1 base, with 13 bases between them. Germline V CDR1 and CDR2: SGHRS, YFSETQ. The CDR3 length is 15 residues. The CDR3 nucleotides read TGCGCCAGCAGCCTACTTTGGGGGGGCACAGATACGCAGTATTTT. Encoded protein: CASSLLWGGTDTQYF.

The V gene is TRBV27, the J gene TRBJ1-1; 8 positions agree with TRBD1. V trimming: 5 bases; J trimming: 2 bases; junction bases outside the gene matches: 7. The CDR3 consists of 15 residues. Germline V gives CDR1 MNHEY, CDR2 SMNVEV (reference sequence). The CDR3 is CASSDRRGRNTEAFF. The CDR3 DNA is TGTGCCAGCAGTGACCGCAGGGGGCGCAACACTGAAGCTTTCTTT.

This clone was counted a few times. The genes are TRBV7-9 and TRBJ1-5, with a weak D call TRBD1 (5 bases). V lost 5 bases to trimming and J lost 2 bases, with 16 bases between them. Germline V gene lookup returns CDR1 SEHNR and CDR2 FQNEAQ (reference sequence). This CDR3 is built from 16 residues. CDR3 nucleotide sequence: TGTGCCAGCAGCCTAGGGGCGGGGGGTGGCAATCAGCCCCAGCATTTT. Its translation: CASSLGAGGGNQPQHF.

V is TRBV7-3 and J is TRBJ2-3, with 9 bases that match TRBD2. With V trimmed by 4 bases and J by 7 bases, 12 bases remained unmatched. Germline V gene data show CDR1 as SGHTA and CDR2 as FQGTGA. CDR3 length equals 16 residues. DNA for the CDR3: TGTGCCAGCAGCTCCCGAAGCGGGGGGCCCTTAAATACGCAGTATTTT. It specifies CASSSRSGGPLNTQYF.

The CDR3 nucleotides read TGTGCCAGCAGCTTCGAAGCATGGACGGGGAGCTCCTACAATGAGCAGTTCTTC. It codes for CASSFEAWTGSSYNEQFF. The chain uses TRBV5-6 and TRBJ2-1, with D maybe TRBD2 (5 bases). The germline V gene has CDR1 SGHDT and CDR2 YYEEEE. With 2 bases removed from V and 0 bases from J, the gap between germline ends came to 18 bases. This CDR3 region has 18 residues.

This sequence joins TRBV9 and TRBJ2-2, with 8 positions matching TRBD1. Germline V gene lookup returns CDR1 SGDLS and CDR2 YYNGEE. Trimming removed 3 bases from V and 0 bases from J; junction bases left unmatched: 4. There are 16 residues in the CDR3. For the CDR3, the DNA is TGTGCCAGCAGCGAAAGGACAGGGCCGAACACCGGGGAGCTGTTTTTT. This sequence encodes CASSERTGPNTGELFF.

This rearrangement joins TRBV30 to TRBJ2-7; 8 bases line up with TRBD1. The CDR3 consists of 14 residues. Germline values: CDR1 GTSNPN, CDR2 SVGIG (reference sequence). Trimming at V came to 5 bases and at J to 6 bases, leaving 12 bases not matched to a gene. The CDR3 DNA follows: TGTGCCTGGCGCTCCGGGACAGGTTTTCCCGAGCAGTACTTC. Encoded protein: CAWRSGTGFPEQYF.

V and J are TRBV5-1 and TRBJ2-1; TRBD2 matches at 12 bases. V trimming: 0 bases; J trimming: 8 bases; junction bases outside the gene matches: 15. The CDR3 length is 19 residues. The germline gives CDR1 SGHRS, CDR2 YFSETQ. CDR3 nucleotide sequence: TGCGCCAGCAGCTTGGCCGCGACTAGCGGGAGCACCGGGTATGATGAGCAGTTCTTC. Its translation is CASSLAATSGSTGYDEQFF.

The CDR3 here is CASSDSLAGGTGELFF. As DNA, the CDR3 is TGCGCCAGCAGCGATTCACTAGCGGGGGGCACCGGGGAGCTGTTTTTT. The chain is built from TRBV5-1 and TRBJ2-2; TRBD2 aligns across 12 bases. Trimming took 4 bases from V and 4 from J; bases not matched to a gene: 5. CDR3 length equals 16 residues. Looked up from germline, CDR1 is SGHRS and CDR2 is YFSETQ.

The rearrangement uses TRBV6-1 and TRBJ1-3; D may be TRBD1 (5 bases). CDR1 is MNHNS and CDR2 is SASEGT in the germline V gene. The CDR3 contains 15 residues. Deletions cut 3 bases from V and 0 bases from J, with 9 bases between. The CDR3 bases are TGTGCCAGCAGTGAGGCAGGGATCTCTGGAAACACCATATATTTT. Protein sequence: CASSEAGISGNTIYF.

V is TRBV5-1 and J is TRBJ2-1, with a weak D call TRBD1 (6 bases). Germline values: CDR1 SGHRS, CDR2 YFSETQ. There are 16 residues in the CDR3. Trimming took 7 bases from V and 6 from J, leaving 23 bases between them. For the CDR3, the DNA is TGCGCCAGCGCACCCCAGCCTGCGACAGGAGCCAATGAGCAGTTCTTC. Encoded protein: CASAPQPATGANEQFF.

The genes are TRBV7-9 and TRBJ1-3; D gene uncertain. The CDR3 covers 15 residues. Germline V gene data show CDR1 as SEHNR and CDR2 as FQNEAQ (reference sequence). Deletions cut 1 base from V and 0 bases from J, with 7 bases between. DNA for the CDR3: TGTGCCAGCAGCTTAGACTCACTCTCTGGAAACACCATATATTTT. Translation gives CASSLDSLSGNTIYF.

V is TRBV29-1 and J is TRBJ2-3, with a possible D match to TRBD1 (5 bases). V dropped 3 bases and J dropped 3 bases, with 13 bases sitting between them. The germline CDR1 and CDR2 sequences are SQVTM and ANQGSEA. The CDR3 totals 14 residues. CDR3 in DNA: TGCAGCGTTGACTGGGGCAAAAAGACAGATACGCAGTATTTT. Protein sequence: CSVDWGKKTDTQYF.

The chain links TRBV19 to TRBJ1-1; no clear D gene. Per the germline V gene, CDR1 is LNHDA and CDR2 is SQIVND (reference sequence). This CDR3 comprises 15 residues. The V and J ends lost 3 bases and 0 bases respectively, with 11 bases between them. CDR3 DNA: TGTGCCAGTAGTATCTGGGCGGGAATGAACACTGAAGCTTTCTTT. It specifies CASSIWAGMNTEAFF.

The chain joins TRBV5-1 to TRBJ1-4, with D unresolved. Trimming pared 0 bases from V and 7 bases from J, leaving 7 bases between. The CDR3 has 13 residues. Germline CDR1 is SGHRS and CDR2 is YFSETQ. In DNA, the CDR3 is TGCGCCAGCAGCTTGGTCGGGGTTGAAAAACTGTTTTTT. This sequence encodes CASSLVGVEKLFF.

The chain recombines TRBV7-9 with TRBJ2-7; the D gene is possibly TRBD1 (5 bases). This CDR3 has 14 residues. The germline V and J ends were trimmed by 3 bases and 6 bases, with 15 bases remaining between them. Germline loops: CDR1 SEHNR, CDR2 FQNEAQ (reference sequence). Here the CDR3 reads CASSFEGVFGEQYF. CDR3 DNA sequence: TGTGCCAGCAGCTTCGAAGGGGTCTTCGGCGAGCAGTACTTC.

The V call is TRBV5-1, the J call TRBJ2-7; 7 bases align to TRBD2. V shed 3 bases and J 6 bases; nucleotides not matched to a gene: 9. This CDR3 is 14 amino acids long. Germline assignment: CDR1 SGHRS and CDR2 YFSETQ. The CDR3 spells CASSSGRDAAEQYF. The DNA of the CDR3 is TGCGCCAGCAGCTCGGGGAGGGATGCCGCCGAGCAGTACTTC.

The V and J genes are TRBV11-2 and TRBJ2-3, with 14 bases lining up with TRBD2. In germline, CDR1 is SGHAT, CDR2 FQNNGV. This CDR3 has 17 amino acids. The ends lost 5 bases at V and 5 bases at J; junction bases unmatched: 9. The chain's CDR3 is CASSPGLAGGSVDTQYF. The CDR3 DNA is TGTGCCAGCAGCCCCGGACTAGCGGGAGGTTCGGTAGATACGCAGTATTTT.

This clone was detected a few times. This rearrangement joins TRBV12-5 to TRBJ1-1; D is uncertain. The V gene lost 1 base and the J gene lost 3 bases, with 6 bases spanning the gap. Germline assignment: CDR1 LGHNT and CDR2 FRNRAP. The CDR3 sequence is 13 residues long. Here the CDR3 reads CASGLESYTEAFF. The CDR3 DNA is TGTGCTAGTGGTTTGGAAAGCTACACTGAAGCTTTCTTT. The full variable domain, rest sourced from reference TRBV12-5 and TRBJ1-1, is DARVTQTPRHKVTEMGQEVTMRCQPILGHNTVFWYRQTMMQGLELLAYFRNRAPLDDSGMPKDRFSAEMPDATLATLKIQPSEPRDSAVYFCASGLESYTEAFFGQGTRLTVV.

The CDR3 here is CSVWTGSNEKLFF. In nucleotides, the CDR3 is TGCAGCGTTTGGACAGGCTCTAATGAAAAACTGTTTTTT. The chain has TRBV29-1 and TRBJ1-4; 7 nucleotides agree with TRBD1. CDR1 and CDR2 (germline): SQVTM, ANQGSEA. The CDR3 has 13 residues. The junction had 3 bases not matched to a gene; V was cut back by 5 bases and J by 3 bases.